One sample yielded the 26 T cell receptor beta chains listed below, sequenced in a study of T cells in Graves' hyperthyroidism and ophthalmopathy. TCR beta CDR3 regions were amplified from RNA transcripts. TCR CDR3 regions were first amplified by RT-PCR with HTBI primers. TCRdb called the multiplex PCR reads again in MiXCR, with one record for every CDR3 protein. The profile shows approximately 620,000 distinct CDR3 sequences, 16% of them singletons. Sequenced: blood. The receptors derive from a woman aged 40 to 50 with Graves' ophthalmopathy.

V gene TRBV6-8 combines with J gene TRBJ1-1; D gene ambiguous. The germline CDR1 and CDR2 sequences are MNHGY and SAAAGT. The V end lost 0 bases, the J end lost 3 bases, and 8 bases lay between the germline ends. The CDR3 covers 14 residues. The CDR3 DNA sequence: TGTGCCAGCAGTTACTCGGTGCGGTACACTGAAGCTTTCTTT. Translated: CASSYSVRYTEAFF.

This clonotype was seen more than once but under ten times. This rearrangement joins TRBV6-2 or TRBV6-3 to TRBJ2-3; D may correspond to TRBD1 or TRBD2 (6 bases each). The CDR3 spans 15 residues. Germline V gives CDR1 MNHEY, CDR2 SVGEGT. V shed 6 bases and J shed 3 bases, with 16 bases lying between them. The CDR3 DNA follows: TGTGCCAGCAGGATTGGGGGGCTAAAGACAGATACGCAGTATTTT. Its protein is CASRIGGLKTDTQYF.

The table lists this clonotype with many counts. The chain recombines TRBV5-1 with TRBJ2-1, with D unresolved. Germline loops: CDR1 SGHRS, CDR2 YFSETQ. Trimming stripped 0 bases from V and 0 bases from J, with 7 bases between. The CDR3 runs 15 residues. For the CDR3, the DNA is TGCGCCAGCAGCTTGGCCGTGAGCTCCTACAATGAGCAGTTCTTC. It translates to CASSLAVSSYNEQFF.

This sequence joins TRBV5-6 and TRBJ2-2; the D call may be TRBD1 or TRBD2 (5 bases each). The V gene's germline CDR1 is SGHDT and CDR2 YYEEEE. CDR3 length equals 17 residues. Between the trimmed V and J ends, which lost 0 bases and 0 bases, there was a span of 12 bases. The CDR3 loop is CASSLGWGTPNTGELFF. Written as DNA, the CDR3 is TGTGCCAGCAGCTTGGGGTGGGGGACCCCGAACACCGGGGAGCTGTTTTTT.

In this sample, this clonotype turned up many times. This chain links TRBV18 with TRBJ2-7; D gene unclear. The CDR3 is 12 amino acids. V lost 3 bases and J 2 bases, leaving 5 bases between the germline ends. The germline gives CDR1 KGHSH, CDR2 LQKENI. The CDR3 reads CASSPNAYEQYF. As DNA, the CDR3 is TGTGCCAGCTCACCCAACGCCTACGAGCAGTACTTC.

This clonotype appeared many times. Germline and junction disagree at one end, which may indicate a read error. The V and J genes are TRBV18 and TRBJ1-4; D may be TRBD1 (6 bases). The CDR3 runs 16 residues. The germline V gene encodes CDR1 KGHSH and CDR2 LQKENI. CDR3 residues: CASSPYTGTTTEKLFF. Here the CDR3 DNA reads TGTGCCAGCTCACCTTATACCGGGACAACTACTGAAAAACTGTTTTTT. The whole variable domain, remainder taken from reference TRBV18 and TRBJ1-4, is NAGVMQNPRHLVRRRGQEARLRCSPMKGHSHVYWYRQLPEEGLKFMVYLQKENIIDESGMPKERFSAEFPKEGPSILRIQQVVRGDSAAYFCASSPYTGTTTEKLFFGSGTQLSVL.

This clonotype came up many times. V usage is TRBV30 and J usage is TRBJ2-5; 9 bases are shared with TRBD2. The V and J ends lost 2 bases and 4 bases, in that order; junction bases with no gene match: 5. From germline, CDR1 is GTSNPN and CDR2 SVGIG (reference sequence). The CDR3 spans 14 residues. The CDR3 here is CAWSLHSGRETQYF. CDR3 DNA: TGTGCCTGGAGTCTTCATAGCGGGAGAGAGACCCAGTACTTC. The full variable domain, in which reference TRBV30 and TRBJ2-5 provide the parts outside the CDR3, is SQTIHQWPATLVQPVGSPLSLECTVEGTSNPNLYWYRQAAGRGLQLLFYSVGIGQISSEVPQNLSASRPQDRQFILSSKKLLLSDSGFYLCAWSLHSGRETQYFGPGTRLLVL.

This clonotype was seen a few times. The chain is built from TRBV6-1 and TRBJ2-1, with TRBD1 matching 8 bases. J lost 6 bases, V lost 6 bases, and 4 bases had no gene match. There are 13 residues in the CDR3. Germline lookup yields CDR1 MNHNS and CDR2 SASEGT. The CDR3 sequence is CASRPGQVNEQFF. CDR3 in DNA: TGTGCCAGCAGGCCGGGACAGGTCAATGAGCAGTTCTTC.

This clonotype was counted at least ten times. The genes are TRBV2 and TRBJ1-5; D not certain. Trimming removed 1 base at V and 4 bases at J, with 5 bases between. Looked up from germline, CDR1 is SNHLY and CDR2 is FYNNEI. The CDR3 length is 13 residues. CDR3 protein: CASSEDTNQPQHF. The CDR3 DNA reads TGTGCCAGCAGTGAAGATACTAATCAGCCCCAGCATTTT.

This clonotype was counted ten times or more. The V gene is TRBV5-1, the J gene TRBJ2-1, with D maybe TRBD2 (5 bases). CDR3 size: 15 residues. The ends were cut back, 0 bases at V and 5 bases at J, with 12 bases in the middle. Germline V lookup: CDR1 SGHRS, CDR2 YFSETQ. DNA for the CDR3: TGCGCCAGCAGCTTGGCCCTGGAGCGGCACAATGAGCAGTTCTTC. Translating it yields CASSLALERHNEQFF.

This clonotype was detected only a few times. V is TRBV25-1 and J is TRBJ2-5; maybe TRBD1 (6 bases). The germline CDR1 and CDR2 sequences are MGHDK and SYGVNS. The V end was cut by 4 bases, the J end by 5 bases, with 14 bases between. The CDR3 extends over 14 amino acids. CDR3 sequence (DNA): TGTGCCAGCAGTGGGGGGCAGGGTTGGGAGACCCAGTACTTC. Its translation: CASSGGQGWETQYF.

This clonotype was seen at least ten times. The rearrangement uses TRBV12-3 or TRBV12-4 and TRBJ2-1, with 12 bases lining up with TRBD2. The CDR3 has 15 residues. J gave up 4 bases and V 4 bases, and 2 bases lay outside the gene matches. CDR3 in amino acids: CASSSTSGRYNEQFF. The CDR3 nucleotides are TGTGCCAGCAGTTCTACTAGCGGGAGGTACAATGAGCAGTTCTTC.

In its sample, this clonotype was seen many times. The chain uses TRBV11-2 and TRBJ2-5; D is undetermined. Germline V CDR1 and CDR2: SGHAT, FQNNGV. The V gene lost 0 bases and the J gene lost 7 bases, with 12 bases spanning the gap. The length of the CDR3 is 14 residues. This chain's CDR3 is CASSLDLPSRTQYF. The CDR3, as DNA: TGTGCCAGCAGCTTAGATCTCCCTAGTAGGACCCAGTACTTC. Based on the CDR3 plus reference TRBV11-2 and TRBJ2-5, the full variable domain is EAGVAQSPRYKIIEKRQSVAFWCNPISGHATLYWYQQILGQGPKLLIQFQNNGVVDDSQLPKDRFSAERLKGVDSTLKIQPAKLEDSAVYLCASSLDLPSRTQYFGPGTRLLVL.

As for this clonotype: The junction departs from the called germline gene at one end, perhaps through a read error. V gene TRBV10-1 combines with J gene TRBJ2-3, with D perhaps TRBD2 (5 bases). The CDR3 sequence is 14 residues long. In germline, CDR1 is WNHNN, CDR2 SYGVQD (reference sequence). The CDR3 DNA reads as TGCGCCGGCAGTGAGGGTGGGTTGGCTGATACGCAGTATTTT. Translation: CAGSEGGLADTQYF.

The V and J genes are TRBV6-1 and TRBJ1-5; 7 bases are a match to TRBD1. The V and J ends lost 8 bases and 6 bases, in that order; junction bases with no gene match: 22. This CDR3 region has 18 residues. Germline CDR1 is MNHNS and CDR2 is SASEGT. CDR3 DNA: TGTGCCAGCGGGCTTGGAGGGGGCCGGGCCGACCCCAGTCAGCCCCAGCATTTT. This translates into CASGLGGGRADPSQPQHF.

This clonotype was counted between two and nine times. The rearrangement uses TRBV29-1 and TRBJ2-7, with TRBD1 identical over 9 bases. Germline-derived CDR1 and CDR2 are SQVTM and ANQGSEA. Germline trimming cut 2 bases from V and 1 base from J; bases unmatched to any gene: 6. This CDR3 spans 15 amino acids. CDR3: CSVETGGILSYEQYF. In DNA, the CDR3 is TGCAGCGTTGAAACAGGGGGCATCTTATCCTACGAGCAGTACTTC.

This clonotype was detected ten times or more. The chain has TRBV5-6 and TRBJ2-7; D not certain. The CDR3 is 13 residues long. Germline assignment: CDR1 SGHDT and CDR2 YYEEEE. V was trimmed by 4 bases and J by 1 base, leaving 9 bases between them. The CDR3 region has the DNA TGTGCCAGCAGCCGCGAGATTTCCTACGAGCAGTACTTC. The encoded protein is CASSREISYEQYF.

In its sample, this clonotype was seen many times. The CDR3 region has the DNA TGTGCCAGCAGTGAAGCGGGCCCCGACTCCTACGAGCAGTACTTC. Residues: CASSEAGPDSYEQYF. The J gene is TRBJ2-7, the V gene TRBV6-1; D is unclear. V was pared by 0 bases and J by 0 bases, with 9 bases between. Germline CDR1 reads MNHNS; CDR2 reads SASEGT. The CDR3 is 15 amino acids.

Only a few counts were recorded for this clonotype. The chain is built from TRBV24-1 and TRBJ2-3, with D perhaps TRBD2 (5 bases). The germline V and J ends were trimmed by 3 bases and 3 bases, with 6 bases remaining between them. Germline values: CDR1 KGHDR, CDR2 SFDVKD. The CDR3 runs to 13 residues. CDR3 in DNA: TGTGCCACCAGTGATGGACTGACAGATACGCAGTATTTT. As protein: CATSDGLTDTQYF.

Ten or more counts support this clonotype. The rearrangement links TRBV12-3 or TRBV12-4 to TRBJ2-5; TRBD1 or TRBD2 may be the D gene (6 bases each). This CDR3 has 13 amino acids. V dropped 1 base and J dropped 4 bases, with 7 bases sitting between them. CDR3 bases: TGTGCCAGCAGTTTAGGGGGGGCAGAGACCCAGTACTTC. Its translation is CASSLGGAETQYF.

This clonotype was observed at least ten times. One end of the junction fails to match germline, which may point to a read error. This chain links TRBV7-7 with TRBJ2-3; D gene uncertain. CDR3 length equals 15 residues. Germline CDR1 SSHAT, CDR2 FNYEAQ (reference sequence). In DNA, the CDR3 is TGTGCTAGCAGCTTAAGTCTTCGGGGCACAGATACGCAGTATTTT. It translates to CASSLSLRGTDTQYF.

This rearrangement joins TRBV29-1 to TRBJ2-1, with 7 bases identical to TRBD2. J was trimmed by 0 bases and V by 2 bases; bases with no gene match: 7. Germline CDR1 and CDR2: SQVTM and ANQGSEA. The CDR3 covers 16 residues. The CDR3 here is CSVEYLGRSSYNEQFF. CDR3 nucleotide sequence: TGCAGCGTTGAATATCTCGGGAGGAGCTCCTACAATGAGCAGTTCTTC.

The V call is TRBV24-1, the J call TRBJ2-1; D might be TRBD1 or TRBD2, each matching 5 bases. The CDR3 has 13 residues. Trimming shortened V by 4 bases and J by 11 bases, and 14 bases separated the two germline ends. CDR1 is KGHDR, CDR2 SFDVKD, per germline. This chain's CDR3 is CATSESLGVQQFF. CDR3 sequence (DNA): TGTGCCACCAGTGAATCCTTGGGGGTTCAGCAGTTCTTC.

This clonotype is a singleton in its sample. The gene calls are TRBV3-1 and TRBJ2-2, with a tentative D call TRBD2 (6 bases). The ends were cut back, 0 bases at V and 2 bases at J, with 7 bases in the middle. The CDR3 is 15 amino acids. Germline-derived CDR1 and CDR2 are LGHDT and YNNKEL (reference sequence). The CDR3 nucleotides are TGTGCCAGCAGCCAAGAAGGGACTAACACCGGGGAGCTGTTTTTT. Protein product: CASSQEGTNTGELFF.

This clonotype was seen many times. The chain joins TRBV7-9 to TRBJ2-2; D gene unclear. The CDR3 has 12 amino acids. Trimming left V 6 bases short and J 0 bases short, with 2 bases between. Germline V gene sequence: CDR1 SEHNR, CDR2 FQNEAQ (reference sequence). The CDR3, as DNA: TGTGCCAGCAGATCGAACACCGGGGAGCTGTTTTTT. It yields the protein CASRSNTGELFF.

J is TRBJ1-3 and V is TRBV7-2; TRBD1 aligns across 7 bases. V shed 3 bases, J shed 9 bases, and the junction held 5 bases outside the gene matches. Germline values: CDR1 SGHTA, CDR2 FQGNSA. This CDR3 region has 13 residues. CDR3 region: CASSLDRSGTIYF. As DNA, the CDR3 is TGTGCCAGCAGCTTGGACAGGTCGGGCACCATATATTTT.